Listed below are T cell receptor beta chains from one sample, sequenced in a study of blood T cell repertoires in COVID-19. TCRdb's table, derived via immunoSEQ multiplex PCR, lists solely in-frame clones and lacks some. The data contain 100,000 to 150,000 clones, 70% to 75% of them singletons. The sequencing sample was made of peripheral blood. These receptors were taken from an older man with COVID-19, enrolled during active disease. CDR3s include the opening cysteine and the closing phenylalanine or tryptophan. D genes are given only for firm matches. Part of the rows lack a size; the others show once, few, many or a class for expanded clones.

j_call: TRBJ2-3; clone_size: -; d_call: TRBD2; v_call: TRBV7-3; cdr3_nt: TGTGCCAGCGGGCGGGGACTAGCCACAGATACGCAGTATTTT; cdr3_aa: CASGRGLATDTQYF
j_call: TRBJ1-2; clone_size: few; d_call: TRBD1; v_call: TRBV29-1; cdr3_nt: TGCAGCGTTGATTCAGGCAGGGGGGAGGTTGACTATGGCTACACCTTC; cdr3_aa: CSVDSGRGEVDYGYTF
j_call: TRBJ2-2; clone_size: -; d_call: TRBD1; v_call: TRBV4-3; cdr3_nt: TGCGCCAGCAGCCAAGGGACAGGGGGATGGAACACCGGGGAGCTGTTTTTT; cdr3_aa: CASSQGTGGWNTGELFF
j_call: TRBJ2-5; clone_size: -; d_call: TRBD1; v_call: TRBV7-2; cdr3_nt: TGTGCCAGCAGCTTAGAACAGGGGCTGACCCAGTACTTC; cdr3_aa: CASSLEQGLTQYF
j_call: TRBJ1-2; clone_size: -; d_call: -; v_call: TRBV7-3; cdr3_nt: TGTGCCAGCAGCTTAACCCGACAGTCCTATGGCTACACCTTC; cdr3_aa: CASSLTRQSYGYTF
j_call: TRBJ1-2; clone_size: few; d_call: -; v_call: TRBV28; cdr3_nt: TGTGCCAGCAGCCAACAGCCGGGGAGCTATGGCTACACCTTC; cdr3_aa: CASSQQPGSYGYTF
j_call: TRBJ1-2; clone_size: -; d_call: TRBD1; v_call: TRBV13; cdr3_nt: TGTGCCAGCAGCACCTCGGGACAGGACGCGGATGGCTACACCTTC; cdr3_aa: CASSTSGQDADGYTF
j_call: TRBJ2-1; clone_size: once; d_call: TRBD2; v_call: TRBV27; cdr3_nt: TGTGCCAGCAGTACTAGGACTAGCGGGAGTACCCATGAGCAGTTCTTC; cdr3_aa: CASSTRTSGSTHEQFF
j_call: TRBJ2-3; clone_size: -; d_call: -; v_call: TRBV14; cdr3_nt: TGTGCCAGCAGCCAACAGGCAGATACGCAGTATTTT; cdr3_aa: CASSQQADTQYF
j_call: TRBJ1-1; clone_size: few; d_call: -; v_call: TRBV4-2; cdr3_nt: TGTGCCAGCAGCCAAGTCGGGAGGGGGACTGAAGCTTTCTTT; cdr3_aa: CASSQVGRGTEAFF
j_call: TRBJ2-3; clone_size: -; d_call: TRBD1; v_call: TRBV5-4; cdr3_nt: TGTGCCAGCAGCTCGGACAGGAGCACAGATACGCAGTATTTT; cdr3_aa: CASSSDRSTDTQYF
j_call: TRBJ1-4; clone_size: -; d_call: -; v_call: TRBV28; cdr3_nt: TGTGCCAGCAGTTCTCTTTCTTATTCTAATGAAAAACTGTTTTTT; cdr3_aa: CASSSLSYSNEKLFF
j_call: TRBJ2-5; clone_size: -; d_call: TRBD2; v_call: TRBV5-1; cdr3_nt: TGCGCCAGCAGCCCCGGACTAGCGGGAGGTAGGGGCGTGGAGACCCAGTACTTC; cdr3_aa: CASSPGLAGGRGVETQYF
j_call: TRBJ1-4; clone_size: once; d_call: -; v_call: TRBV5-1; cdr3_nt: TGCGCCAGCAGCTTGGGGCAGGGTAGAAATGAAAAACTGTTTTTT; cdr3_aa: CASSLGQGRNEKLFF
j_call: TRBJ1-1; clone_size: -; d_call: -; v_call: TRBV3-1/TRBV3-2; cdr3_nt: TGTGCCAGCAGCCCAGAGTTTCAGGGGCCGAACACTGAAGCTTTCTTT; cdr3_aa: CASSPEFQGPNTEAFF
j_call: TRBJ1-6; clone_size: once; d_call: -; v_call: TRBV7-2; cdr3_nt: TGTGCCAGCAGCCTACCCGAGGGAAGCTCCTATAATTCACCCCTCCACTTT; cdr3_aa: CASSLPEGSSYNSPLHF
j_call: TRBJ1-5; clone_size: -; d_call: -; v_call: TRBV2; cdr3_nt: TGTGCCAGCAGCCAAGACATCCTGAATCAGCCCCAGCATTTT; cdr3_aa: CASSQDILNQPQHF
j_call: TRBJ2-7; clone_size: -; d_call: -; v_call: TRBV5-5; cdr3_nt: TGTGCCAGCAGCTTTACAGCGGGTTCCTACGAGCAGTACTTC; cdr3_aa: CASSFTAGSYEQYF
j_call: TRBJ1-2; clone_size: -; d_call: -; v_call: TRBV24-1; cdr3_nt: TGTGCCACCAGTGTACAGGGCTATGGCTACACCTTC; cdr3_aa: CATSVQGYGYTF
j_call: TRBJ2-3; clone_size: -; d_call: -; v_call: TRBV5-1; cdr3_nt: TGCGCCAGCAGCATCACTAGCTTCAGCACAGATACGCAGTATTTT; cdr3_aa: CASSITSFSTDTQYF
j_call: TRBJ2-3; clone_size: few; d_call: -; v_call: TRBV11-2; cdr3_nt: TGTGCCAGCAGCTTAGGTTTGGCCCTCCGCACAGATACGCAGTATTTT; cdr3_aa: CASSLGLALRTDTQYF
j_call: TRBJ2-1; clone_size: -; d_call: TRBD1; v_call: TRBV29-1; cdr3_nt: TGCAGCGTTCAGGGACAGTCTAGTTCCTACAATGAGCAGTTCTTC; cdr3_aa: CSVQGQSSSYNEQFF
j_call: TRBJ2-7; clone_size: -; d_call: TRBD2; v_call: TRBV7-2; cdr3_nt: TGTGCCAGCAGCTTAGGGGGCAGGGACTATTCCTACGAGCAGTACTTC; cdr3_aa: CASSLGGRDYSYEQYF
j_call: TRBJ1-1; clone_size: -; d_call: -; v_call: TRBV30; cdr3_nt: TGTGCCTGGAAGGGGCAGGGGTTGAACACTGAAGCTTTCTTT; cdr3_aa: CAWKGQGLNTEAFF
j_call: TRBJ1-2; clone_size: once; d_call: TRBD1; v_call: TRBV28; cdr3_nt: TGTGCCGCCAACACCCATCTAGACAGGGGATACGGTGGCTACACCTTC; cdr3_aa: CAANTHLDRGYGGYTF
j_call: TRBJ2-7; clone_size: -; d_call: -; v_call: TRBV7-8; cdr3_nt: TGTGCCAGCAGCCTGGACTACTACGAGCAGTACTTC; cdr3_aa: CASSLDYYEQYF
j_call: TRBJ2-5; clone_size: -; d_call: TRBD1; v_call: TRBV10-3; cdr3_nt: TGTGCCATCAGTCTGGGACAGAGCCAAGAGACCCAGTACTTC; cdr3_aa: CAISLGQSQETQYF
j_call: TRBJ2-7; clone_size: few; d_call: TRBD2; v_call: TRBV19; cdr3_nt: TGTGCCATCCCCCGTAGCGGGAGACCGGGGGAGCAGTACTTC; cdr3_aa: CAIPRSGRPGEQYF
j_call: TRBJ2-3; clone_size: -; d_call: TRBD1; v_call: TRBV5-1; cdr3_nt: TGCGCCAGCAGCTTGGGCGAACAGGGGGCGCCTAGCACAGATACGCAGTATTTT; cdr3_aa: CASSLGEQGAPSTDTQYF
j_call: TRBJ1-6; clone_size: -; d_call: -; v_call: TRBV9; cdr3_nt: TGTGCCAGCAGCGTAACCCCGGCGGTCGGATATTCACCCCTCCACTTT; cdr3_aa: CASSVTPAVGYSPLHF
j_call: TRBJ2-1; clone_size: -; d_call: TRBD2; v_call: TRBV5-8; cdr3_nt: TGTGCCAGCAGCTCGGGTCGGCTAGCGGGAAACAATGAGCAGTTCTTC; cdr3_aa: CASSSGRLAGNNEQFF
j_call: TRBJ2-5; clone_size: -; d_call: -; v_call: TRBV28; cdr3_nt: TGTGCCAGCAGCCCCGTATTCGGAGTTGAAGAGACCCAGTACTTC; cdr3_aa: CASSPVFGVEETQYF
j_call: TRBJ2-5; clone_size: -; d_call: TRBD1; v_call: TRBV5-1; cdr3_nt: TGCGCCAGCAGCTTGACAGGGGGTGAAGAGACCCAGTACTTC; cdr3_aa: CASSLTGGEETQYF
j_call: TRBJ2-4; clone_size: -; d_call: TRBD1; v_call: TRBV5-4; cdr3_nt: TGTGCCAGCAGCTCGGACAGGGGATACGAAAACATTCAGTACTTC; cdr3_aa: CASSSDRGYENIQYF
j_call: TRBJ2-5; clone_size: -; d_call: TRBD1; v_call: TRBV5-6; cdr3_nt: TGTGCCAGCAGCCTAGGACAGGGCAGTGAGACCCAGTACTTC; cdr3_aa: CASSLGQGSETQYF
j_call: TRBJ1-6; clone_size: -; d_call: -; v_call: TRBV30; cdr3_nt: TGTGCCTGGAAGGCCAGGCCTAATTCACCCCTCCACTTT; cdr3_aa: CAWKARPNSPLHF
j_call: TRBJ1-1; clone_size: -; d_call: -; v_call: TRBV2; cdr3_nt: TGTGCCAGCAGTGAACCCCGGGCAGGACGGGGTATGAACACTGAAGCTTTCTTT; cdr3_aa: CASSEPRAGRGMNTEAFF
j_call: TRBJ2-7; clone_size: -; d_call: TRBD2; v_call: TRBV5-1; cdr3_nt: TGCGCCAGCAGCAGCGGTATAGCGGGGGCCTACGAGCAGTACTTC; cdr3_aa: CASSSGIAGAYEQYF
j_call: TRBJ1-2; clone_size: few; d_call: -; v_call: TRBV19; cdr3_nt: TGTGCCAGTAGACTCCGGGACACGAACTATGGCTACACCTTC; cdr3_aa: CASRLRDTNYGYTF
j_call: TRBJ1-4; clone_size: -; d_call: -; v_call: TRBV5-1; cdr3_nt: TGCGCCAGCAGCTTGGATCCGGGGGAGGAACTGTTTTTT; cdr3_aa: CASSLDPGEELFF
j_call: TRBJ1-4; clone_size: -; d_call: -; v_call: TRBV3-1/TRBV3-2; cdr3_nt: TGTGCCAGCAGCCAAGCTACTAATGAAAAACTGTTTTTT; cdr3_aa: CASSQATNEKLFF
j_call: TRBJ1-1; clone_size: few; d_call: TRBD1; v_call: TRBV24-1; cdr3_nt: TGTGCCACCAGTGACGGGACAGGTCACACTGAAGCTTTCTTT; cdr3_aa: CATSDGTGHTEAFF
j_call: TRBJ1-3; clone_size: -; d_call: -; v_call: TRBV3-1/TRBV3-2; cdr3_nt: TGTGCCAGCAGCCCTGTTTCCTCTGGAAACACCATATATTTT; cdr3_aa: CASSPVSSGNTIYF
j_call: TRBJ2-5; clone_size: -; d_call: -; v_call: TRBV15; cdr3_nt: TGTGCCACCAACCTAGGAGGGGGCAGGGAGACCCAGTACTTC; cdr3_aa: CATNLGGGRETQYF
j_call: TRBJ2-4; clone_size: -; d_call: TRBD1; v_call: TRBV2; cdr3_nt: TGTGCCACCTCGGTGAGGGGGCAAAACATTCAGTACTTC; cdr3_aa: CATSVRGQNIQYF
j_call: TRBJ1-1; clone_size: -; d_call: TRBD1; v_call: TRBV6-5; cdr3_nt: TGTGCCAGCAAGGGGACAGGGGCCACTGAAGCTTTCTTT; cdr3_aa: CASKGTGATEAFF
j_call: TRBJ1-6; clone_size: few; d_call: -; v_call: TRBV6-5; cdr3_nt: TGTGCCAGCAGTCCCGCCAGGTCTAATTCACCCCTCCACTTT; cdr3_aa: CASSPARSNSPLHF
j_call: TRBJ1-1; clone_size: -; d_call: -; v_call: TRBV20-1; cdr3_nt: TGCAGTGCTAGTGAGGGCAGCTTCCTAAGCACTGAAGCTTTCTTT; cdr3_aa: CSASEGSFLSTEAFF
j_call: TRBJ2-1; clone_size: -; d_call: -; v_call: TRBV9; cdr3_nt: TGTGCCAGCAGCGTAGCGGGGGTATACAATGAGCAGTTCTTC; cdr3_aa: CASSVAGVYNEQFF
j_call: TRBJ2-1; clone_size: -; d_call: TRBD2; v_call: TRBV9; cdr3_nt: TGTGCCAGCAGCCCCCGGAGGAGCGGGAGAGTCTACAATGAGCAGTTCTTC; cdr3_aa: CASSPRRSGRVYNEQFF
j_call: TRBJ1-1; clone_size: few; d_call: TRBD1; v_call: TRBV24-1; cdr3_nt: TGTGCCACCAGTGAACGACAGGGAACTGAAGCTTTCTTT; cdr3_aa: CATSERQGTEAFF
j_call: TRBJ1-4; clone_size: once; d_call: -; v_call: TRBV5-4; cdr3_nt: TGTGCCAGCAGCTCTGGGGGCGAGGTAACTAATGAAAAACTGTTTTTT; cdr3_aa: CASSSGGEVTNEKLFF